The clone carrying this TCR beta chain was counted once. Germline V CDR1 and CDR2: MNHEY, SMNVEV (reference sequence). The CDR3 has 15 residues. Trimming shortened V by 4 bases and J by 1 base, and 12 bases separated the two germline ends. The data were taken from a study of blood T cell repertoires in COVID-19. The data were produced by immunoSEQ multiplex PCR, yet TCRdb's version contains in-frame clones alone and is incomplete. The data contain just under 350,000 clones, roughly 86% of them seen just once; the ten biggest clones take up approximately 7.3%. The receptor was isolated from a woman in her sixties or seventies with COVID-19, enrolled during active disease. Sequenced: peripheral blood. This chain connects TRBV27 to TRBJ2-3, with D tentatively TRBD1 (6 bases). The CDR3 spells CASSSRGFGTDTQYF. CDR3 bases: TGTGCCAGCAGTTCCAGGGGATTTGGCACAGATACGCAGTATTTT.